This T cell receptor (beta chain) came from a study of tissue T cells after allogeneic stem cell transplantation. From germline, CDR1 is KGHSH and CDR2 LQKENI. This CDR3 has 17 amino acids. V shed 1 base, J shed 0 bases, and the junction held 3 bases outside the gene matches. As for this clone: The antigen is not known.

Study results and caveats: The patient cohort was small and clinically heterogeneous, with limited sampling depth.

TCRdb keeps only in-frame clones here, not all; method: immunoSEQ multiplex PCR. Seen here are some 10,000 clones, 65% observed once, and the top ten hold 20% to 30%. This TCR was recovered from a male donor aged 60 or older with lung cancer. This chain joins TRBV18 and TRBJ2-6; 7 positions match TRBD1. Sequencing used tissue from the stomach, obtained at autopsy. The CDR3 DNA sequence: TGTGCCAGCTCACCACGGGGGACAGTCTCTGGGGCCAACGTCCTGACTTTC. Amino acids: CASSPRGTVSGANVLTF. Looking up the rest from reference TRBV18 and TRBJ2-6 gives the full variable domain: NAGVMQNPRHLVRRRGQEARLRCSPMKGHSHVYWYRQLPEEGLKFMVYLQKENIIDESGMPKERFSAEFPKEGPSILRIQQVVRGDSAAYFCASSPRGTVSGANVLTFGAGSRLTVL.